This TCR beta chain is drawn from a study of shared clonotypes between healthy human individuals. CD45RO-negative CD8 cells positively selected for CCR7 made up the naive population, which excluded terminally differentiated effector memory CD45RA+ cells. Repertoires were generated with immunoSEQ multiplex PCR, while TCRdb's copy carries only in-frame clones and drops some. This table holds some 2.1 million clones, around 95% found once. Germline trimming cut 0 bases from V and 4 bases from J; bases unmatched to any gene: 14. This CDR3 contains 18 residues. CDR1 is GTSNPN and CDR2 is SVGIG in the germline V gene (reference sequence).

What was sequenced was naive CD8+ T cells from PBMCs. This chain joins TRBV30 and TRBJ2-3; 9 bases fit TRBD2. This TCR was recovered from a man aged 18 to 35 in good health. Some clones in this sample may be carry-over from other donors' samples. CDR3 coding DNA: TGTGCCTGGAGTGTATTCCGCCATAGCGGGAGCCCCCCAGATACGCAGTATTTT. This translates into CAWSVFRHSGSPPDTQYF. The full variable domain, rest sourced from reference TRBV30 and TRBJ2-3, is SQTIHQWPATLVQPVGSPLSLECTVEGTSNPNLYWYRQAAGRGLQLLFYSVGIGQISSEVPQNLSASRPQDRQFILSSKKLLLSDSGFYLCAWSVFRHSGSPPDTQYFGPGTRLTVL.